This section outlines one T cell receptor (beta chain) sequence together with its context. The ends lost 4 bases at V and 2 bases at J; junction bases unmatched: 6. The CDR3 contains 16 residues. Germline V gene sequence: CDR1 MNHNS, CDR2 SASEGT. This entry belongs to a study of blood T cell repertoires in COVID-19. Profiling relied on immunoSEQ multiplex PCR, and the TCRdb table lists in-frame clones only, not all of them. Among tens of thousands of clones listed, approximately 89% were seen once. This TCR derives from a woman at least 80 years old with acute or convalescent COVID-19. The sample was peripheral blood. The rearrangement uses TRBV6-1 and TRBJ2-5, with 11 bases aligning to TRBD2. CDR3 DNA: TGTGCCAGCAGTGCCCCGTCTAGCGGGGGGCAAGAGACCCAGTACTTC. Translation: CASSAPSSGGQETQYF.